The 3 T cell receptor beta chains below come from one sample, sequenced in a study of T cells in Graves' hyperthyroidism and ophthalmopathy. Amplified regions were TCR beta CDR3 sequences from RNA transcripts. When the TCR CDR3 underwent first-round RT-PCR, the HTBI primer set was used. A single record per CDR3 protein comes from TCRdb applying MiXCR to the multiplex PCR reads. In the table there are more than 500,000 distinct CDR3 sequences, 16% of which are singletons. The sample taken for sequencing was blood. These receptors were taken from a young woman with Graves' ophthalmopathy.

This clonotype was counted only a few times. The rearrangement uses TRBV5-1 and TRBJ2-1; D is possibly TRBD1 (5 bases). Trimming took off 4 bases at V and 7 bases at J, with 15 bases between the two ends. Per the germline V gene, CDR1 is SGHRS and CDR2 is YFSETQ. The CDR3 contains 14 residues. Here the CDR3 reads CASSNNRNSNEQFF. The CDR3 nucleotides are TGCGCCAGCAGCAACAACAGGAATTCAAATGAGCAGTTCTTC.

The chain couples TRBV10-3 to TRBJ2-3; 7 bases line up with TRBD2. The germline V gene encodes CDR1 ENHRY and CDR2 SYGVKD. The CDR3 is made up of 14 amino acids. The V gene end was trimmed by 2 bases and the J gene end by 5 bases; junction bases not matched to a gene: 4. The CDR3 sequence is CAISEGSGRDTQYF. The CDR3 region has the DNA TGTGCCATCAGTGAGGGTAGCGGGCGAGATACGCAGTATTTT.

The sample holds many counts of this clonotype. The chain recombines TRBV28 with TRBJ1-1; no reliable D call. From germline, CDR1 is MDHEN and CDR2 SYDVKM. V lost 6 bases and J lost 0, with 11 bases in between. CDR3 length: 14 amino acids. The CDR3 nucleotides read TGTGCCAGCAGCGAAAACTACGTGAACACTGAAGCTTTCTTT. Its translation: CASSENYVNTEAFF.